This T cell receptor (beta chain) was sequenced for a study of patients and donors after allogeneic stem cell transplantation. This clonotype was found a few times. One entry per CDR3 protein results from TCRdb running MiXCR on the RT-PCR reads. The sample holds about 160,000 distinct CDR3 sequences, roughly 22% seen once. This clonotype originated in a human donor who was either an allogeneic HSCT recipient or a stem cell or donor lymphocyte infusion donor (not recorded which). It is not recorded whose cells these are; they may come from a transplant donor. Input material: blood, either unsorted or a sorted T cell fraction (not recorded which).

The DNA of the CDR3 is TGTGCCAGCAGCTTAGATCAGTTCGGCAGGGTGGGTGGCTACACCTTC. It specifies CASSLDQFGRVGGYTF. The V and J genes are TRBV7-2 and TRBJ1-2; D possibly corresponds to TRBD1 (5 bases). The CDR3 sequence is 16 residues long. In germline, CDR1 is SGHTA, CDR2 FQGNSA. V lost 1 base to trimming and J lost 7 bases, with 19 bases between them.